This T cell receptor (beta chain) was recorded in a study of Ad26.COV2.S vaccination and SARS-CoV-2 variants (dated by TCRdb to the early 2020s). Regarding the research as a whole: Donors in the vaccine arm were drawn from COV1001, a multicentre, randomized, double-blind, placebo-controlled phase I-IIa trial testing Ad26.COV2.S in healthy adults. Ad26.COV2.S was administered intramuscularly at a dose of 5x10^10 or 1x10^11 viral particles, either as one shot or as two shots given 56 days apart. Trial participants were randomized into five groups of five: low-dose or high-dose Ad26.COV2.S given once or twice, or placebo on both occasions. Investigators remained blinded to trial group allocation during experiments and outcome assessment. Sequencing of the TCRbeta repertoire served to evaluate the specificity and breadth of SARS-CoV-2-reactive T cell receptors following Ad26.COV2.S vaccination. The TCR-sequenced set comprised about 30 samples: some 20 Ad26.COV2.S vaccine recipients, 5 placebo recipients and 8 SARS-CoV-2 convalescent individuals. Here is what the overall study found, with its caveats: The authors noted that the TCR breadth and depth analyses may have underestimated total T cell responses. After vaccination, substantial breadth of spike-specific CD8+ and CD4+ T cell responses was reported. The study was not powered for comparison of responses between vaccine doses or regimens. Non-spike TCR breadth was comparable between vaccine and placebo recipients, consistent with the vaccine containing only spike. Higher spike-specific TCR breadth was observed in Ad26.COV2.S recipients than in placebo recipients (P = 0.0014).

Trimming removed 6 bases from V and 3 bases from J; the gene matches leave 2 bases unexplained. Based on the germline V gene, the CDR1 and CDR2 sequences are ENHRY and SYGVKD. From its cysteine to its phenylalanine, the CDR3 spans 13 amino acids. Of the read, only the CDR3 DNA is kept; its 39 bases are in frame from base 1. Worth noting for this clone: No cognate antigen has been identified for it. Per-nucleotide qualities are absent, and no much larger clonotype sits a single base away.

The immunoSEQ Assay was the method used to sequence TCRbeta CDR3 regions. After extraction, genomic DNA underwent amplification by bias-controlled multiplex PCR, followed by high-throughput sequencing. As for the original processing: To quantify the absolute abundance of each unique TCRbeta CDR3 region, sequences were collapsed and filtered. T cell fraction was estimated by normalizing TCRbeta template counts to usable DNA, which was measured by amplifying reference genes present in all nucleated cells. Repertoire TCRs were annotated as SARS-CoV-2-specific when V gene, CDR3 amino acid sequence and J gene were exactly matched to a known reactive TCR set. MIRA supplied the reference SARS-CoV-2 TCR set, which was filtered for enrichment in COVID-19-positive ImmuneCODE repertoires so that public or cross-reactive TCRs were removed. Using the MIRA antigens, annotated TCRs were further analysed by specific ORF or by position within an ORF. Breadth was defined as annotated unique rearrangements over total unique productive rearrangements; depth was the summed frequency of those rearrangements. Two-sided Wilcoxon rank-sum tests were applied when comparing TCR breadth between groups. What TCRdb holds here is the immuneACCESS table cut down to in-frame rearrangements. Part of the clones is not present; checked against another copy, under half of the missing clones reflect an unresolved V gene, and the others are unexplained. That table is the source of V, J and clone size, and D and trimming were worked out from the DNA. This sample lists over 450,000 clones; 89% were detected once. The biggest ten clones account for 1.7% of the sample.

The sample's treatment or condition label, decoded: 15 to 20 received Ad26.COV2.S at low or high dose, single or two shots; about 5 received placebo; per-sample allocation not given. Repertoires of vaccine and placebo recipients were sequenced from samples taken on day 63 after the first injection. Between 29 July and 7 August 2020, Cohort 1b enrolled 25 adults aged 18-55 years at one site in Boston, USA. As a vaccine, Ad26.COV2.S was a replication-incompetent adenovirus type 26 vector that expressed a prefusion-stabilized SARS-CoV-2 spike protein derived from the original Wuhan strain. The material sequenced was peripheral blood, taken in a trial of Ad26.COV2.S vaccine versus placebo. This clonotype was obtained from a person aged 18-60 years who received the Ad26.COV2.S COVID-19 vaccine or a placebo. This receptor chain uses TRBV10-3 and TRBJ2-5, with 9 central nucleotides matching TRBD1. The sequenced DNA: TGTGCCATCAGCGGGACAGGGAAAGAGACCCAGTACTTC. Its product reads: CAISGTGKETQYF.